These 17 T cell receptor beta chains share one sample of origin, sequenced in a study of blood T cell repertoires in COVID-19. TCRdb's table, derived via immunoSEQ multiplex PCR, lists solely in-frame clones and lacks some. In the table there are some 100,000 clones, more than 75% of which are singletons. Sequenced: peripheral blood. The receptors stem from a woman over 75 with active COVID-19.

This clone has only a few counts. This chain joins TRBV6-2 or TRBV6-3 and TRBJ2-7, with 7 nucleotides matching TRBD2. Trimming cost V 6 bases and J 2 bases; bases outside gene matches: 10. The germline V gene encodes CDR1 MNHEY and CDR2 SVGEGT. The CDR3 is made up of 15 amino acids. CDR3 amino acids: CASSLLAPPPYEQYF. CDR3 DNA: TGTGCCAGCAGCCTACTAGCGCCACCCCCCTACGAGCAGTACTTC.

This rearrangement joins TRBV4-3 to TRBJ2-7; 7 bases align to TRBD2. Trimming cost V 9 bases and J 3 bases; bases outside gene matches: 14. The length of the CDR3 is 15 residues. The V gene's germline CDR1 is LGHNA and CDR2 YSLEER. CDR3 sequence (DNA): TGCGCCAGTAGGCTTCACGCGCGGGAGCGCTACGAGCAGTACTTC. This translates into CASRLHARERYEQYF.

The chain combines TRBV10-3 with TRBJ2-1, with D perhaps TRBD1 (5 bases). This CDR3 comprises 12 residues. V lost 9 bases, J lost 8 bases, and 14 bases lay in between. Germline V gene lookup returns CDR1 ENHRY and CDR2 SYGVKD. The CDR3 DNA is TGTGCCATTGGGGCTCAACGCGATGAGCAGTTCTTC. Protein product: CAIGAQRDEQFF.

This clone was picked up a small number of times. This sequence joins TRBV7-8 and TRBJ2-1; D possibly corresponds to TRBD2 (5 bases). In germline, CDR1 is SGHVS, CDR2 FQNEAQ. The CDR3 length is 14 residues. V was cut by 6 bases and J by 8 bases, with 17 bases left in between. This chain's CDR3 is CASSWETQLDEQFF. The CDR3 coding sequence is TGTGCCAGCAGTTGGGAGACGCAGCTCGATGAGCAGTTCTTC.

The chain recombines TRBV28 with TRBJ2-7; no reliable D call. Trimming took off 3 bases at V and 7 bases at J, with 10 bases between the two ends. The CDR3 contains 12 residues. Germline V gene data show CDR1 as MDHEN and CDR2 as SYDVKM. The CDR3 nucleotides are TGTGCCAGCAGTTTCCGGCAGACTGAGCAGTACTTC. Protein product: CASSFRQTEQYF.

V gene TRBV2 combines with J gene TRBJ2-1; 9 bases map to TRBD1. The V segment lost 6 bases and the J segment 3 bases; nucleotides outside the gene matches: 6. Germline values: CDR1 SNHLY, CDR2 FYNNEI. The CDR3 is 15 residues long. The CDR3 DNA sequence: TGTGCCAGCAGGAAAAGGGACAGGGACTACAATGAGCAGTTCTTC. Its protein is CASRKRDRDYNEQFF.

The V gene is TRBV3-1 (or the pseudogene TRBV3-2), the J gene TRBJ2-5, with unresolved D. The CDR3 has 14 residues. Trimming removed 8 bases at V and 4 bases at J, with 17 bases between. In germline, CDR1 is LGHDT, CDR2 YNNKEL (reference sequence). The CDR3 reads CASRPRGRSETQYF. For the CDR3, the DNA is TGTGCCAGCCGTCCGCGAGGTCGGTCAGAGACCCAGTACTTC.

The genes are TRBV7-2 and TRBJ2-1; perhaps TRBD1 as D (5 bases). Germline lookup yields CDR1 SGHTA and CDR2 FQGNSA. The CDR3 runs 15 residues. The germline V and J ends were trimmed by 4 bases and 6 bases, with 16 bases remaining between them. The DNA of the CDR3 is TGTGCCAGCAGCTCAGGGCCAGGGTGGGCCAATGAGCAGTTCTTC. Its protein product is CASSSGPGWANEQFF.

The rearrangement links TRBV6-2 or TRBV6-3 to TRBJ2-1; D remains unclear. The V end lost 2 bases, the J end lost 2 bases, and 16 bases lay between the germline ends. This CDR3 is built from 17 residues. CDR1 is MNHEY and CDR2 is SVGEGT in the germline V gene. The CDR3 sequence: CASSYATHYPAYNEQFF. CDR3 in DNA: TGTGCCAGCAGTTACGCCACTCACTACCCTGCCTACAATGAGCAGTTCTTC.

The V call is TRBV3-1 (or the pseudogene TRBV3-2), the J call TRBJ2-1; D not certain. Germline values: CDR1 LGHDT, CDR2 YNNKEL (reference sequence). This CDR3 contains 11 residues. With 2 bases removed from V and 8 bases from J, the gap between germline ends came to 4 bases. For the CDR3, the DNA is TGTGCCAGCAGCCAAATCGATGAGCAGTTCTTC. Amino acid sequence: CASSQIDEQFF.

The V call is TRBV19, the J call TRBJ1-2; TRBD1 matches at 7 bases. Losses at the gene ends were 3 bases for V and 4 bases for J; bases not matched to a gene: 8. CDR1 and CDR2 (germline): LNHDA, SQIVND (reference sequence). The CDR3 runs 15 residues. The CDR3 bases are TGTGCCAGTAGTATTGGGGGACAGACTACCTATGGCTACACCTTC. Translated: CASSIGGQTTYGYTF.

The rearrangement joins TRBV5-6 to TRBJ2-7; TRBD2 aligns across 8 bases. Unmatched junction bases numbered 8, after V lost 1 base and J lost 5 bases. Per the germline V gene, CDR1 is SGHDT and CDR2 is YYEEEE. The CDR3 has 15 amino acids. The CDR3 is CASSLLGTRLDEQYF. The DNA for the CDR3 is TGTGCCAGCAGCTTGCTGGGGACTAGATTGGACGAGCAGTACTTC.

V usage is TRBV6-6 and J usage is TRBJ2-7; no definite D call. Germline lookup yields CDR1 MNHNY and CDR2 SVGAGI (reference sequence). V lost 5 bases, J lost 3 bases, and 17 bases lay in between. This CDR3 has 15 amino acids. The CDR3 sequence: CASSADRLHGYEQYF. In DNA form, the CDR3 reads TGTGCCAGCAGTGCGGATCGATTACATGGCTACGAGCAGTACTTC.

With regard to this clone: In the same sample, other DNA sequences code for this CDR3. The gene calls are TRBV3-1 (or the pseudogene TRBV3-2) and TRBJ2-1; a weak D match, TRBD1 (5 bases). This CDR3 region has 15 residues. Germline CDR1 LGHDT, CDR2 YNNKEL (reference sequence). Trimming removed 1 base at V and 8 bases at J, with 15 bases between. This chain's CDR3 is CASSQVTPGLDEQFF. The CDR3 bases are TGTGCCAGCAGCCAAGTCACCCCAGGGCTGGATGAGCAGTTCTTC.

The chain carries TRBV5-4 and TRBJ2-7, with 8 bases lining up with TRBD2. The germline CDR1 and CDR2 sequences are SGHNT and YYREEE (reference sequence). The CDR3 has 14 amino acids. J gave up 2 bases and V 4 bases, and 5 bases lay outside the gene matches. This CDR3 is CASSPGGGAYEQYF. CDR3 nucleotides: TGTGCCAGCAGCCCGGGAGGGGGAGCCTACGAGCAGTACTTC.

This sequence joins TRBV7-2 and TRBJ2-5, with 7 bases that match TRBD1. The CDR3 length is 16 residues. J was trimmed by 1 base and V by 3 bases; bases with no gene match: 8. Germline loops: CDR1 SGHTA, CDR2 FQGNSA. The CDR3 spells CASSFGPGGIQETQYF. The CDR3 DNA reads as TGTGCCAGCAGCTTTGGGCCAGGGGGAATCCAAGAGACCCAGTACTTC.

The count of this clone is one. The chain links TRBV6-5 to TRBJ1-4; 7 bases are a match to TRBD1. The junction had 4 bases not matched to a gene; V was cut back by 7 bases and J by 8 bases. The CDR3 has 12 amino acids. Germline values: CDR1 MNHEY, CDR2 SVGAGI. The CDR3 bases are TGTGCCAGCAAGGCAGGGGGGGAAAAACTGTTTTTT. This sequence encodes CASKAGGEKLFF.